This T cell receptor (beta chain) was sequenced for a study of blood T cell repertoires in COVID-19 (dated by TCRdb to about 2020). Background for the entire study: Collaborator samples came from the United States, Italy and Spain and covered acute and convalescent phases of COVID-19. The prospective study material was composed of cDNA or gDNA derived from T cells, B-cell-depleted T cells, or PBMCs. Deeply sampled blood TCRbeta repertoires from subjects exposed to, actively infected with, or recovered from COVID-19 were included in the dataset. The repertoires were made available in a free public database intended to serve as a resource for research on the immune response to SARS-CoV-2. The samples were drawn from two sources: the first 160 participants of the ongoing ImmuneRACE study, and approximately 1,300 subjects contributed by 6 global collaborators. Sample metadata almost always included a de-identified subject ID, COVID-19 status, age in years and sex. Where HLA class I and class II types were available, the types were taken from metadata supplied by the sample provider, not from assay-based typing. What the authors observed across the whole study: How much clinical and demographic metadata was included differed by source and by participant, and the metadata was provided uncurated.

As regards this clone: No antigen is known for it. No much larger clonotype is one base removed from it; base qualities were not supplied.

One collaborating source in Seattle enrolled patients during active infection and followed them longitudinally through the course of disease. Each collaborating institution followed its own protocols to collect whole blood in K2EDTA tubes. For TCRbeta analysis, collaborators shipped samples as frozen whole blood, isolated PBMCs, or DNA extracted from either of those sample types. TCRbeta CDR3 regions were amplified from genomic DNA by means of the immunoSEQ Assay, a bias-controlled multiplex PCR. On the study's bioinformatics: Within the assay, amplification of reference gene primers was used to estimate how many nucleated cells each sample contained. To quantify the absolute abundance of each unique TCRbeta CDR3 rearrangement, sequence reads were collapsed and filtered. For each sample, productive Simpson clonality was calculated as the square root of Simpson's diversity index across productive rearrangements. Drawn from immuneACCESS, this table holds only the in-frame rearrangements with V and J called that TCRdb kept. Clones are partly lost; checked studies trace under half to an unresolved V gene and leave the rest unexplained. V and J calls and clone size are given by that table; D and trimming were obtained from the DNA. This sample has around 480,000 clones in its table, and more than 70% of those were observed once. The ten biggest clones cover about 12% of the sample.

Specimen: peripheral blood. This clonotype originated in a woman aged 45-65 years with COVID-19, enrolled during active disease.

At the DNA level, the sequence is TGTGCCTGGGGGGACAGGCGATTCGATGGCTACACCTTC. It encodes CAWGDRRFDGYTF. Here the chain combines TRBV30 and TRBJ1-2, with 8 bases aligning to TRBD1. Based on the germline V gene (reference sequence), the CDR1 and CDR2 sequences are GTSNPN and SVGIG. Counted from cysteine to phenylalanine, this CDR3 has 13 amino acids. Left in the record is the CDR3 DNA by itself, 39 bases read in frame from the first base. V loses 5 bases at its end and J loses 6 bases; junction bases beyond the gene matches: 8.